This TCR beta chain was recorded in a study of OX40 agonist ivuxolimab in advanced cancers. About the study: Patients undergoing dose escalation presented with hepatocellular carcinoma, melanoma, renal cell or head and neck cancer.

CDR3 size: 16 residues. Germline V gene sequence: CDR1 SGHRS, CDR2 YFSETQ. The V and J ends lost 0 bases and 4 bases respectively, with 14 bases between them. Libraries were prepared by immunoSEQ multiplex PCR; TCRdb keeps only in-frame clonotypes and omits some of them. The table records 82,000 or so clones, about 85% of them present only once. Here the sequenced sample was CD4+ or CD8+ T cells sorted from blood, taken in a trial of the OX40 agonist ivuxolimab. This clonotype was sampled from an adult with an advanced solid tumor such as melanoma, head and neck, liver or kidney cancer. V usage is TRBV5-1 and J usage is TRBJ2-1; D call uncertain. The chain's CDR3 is CASSLAAAKTYNEQFF. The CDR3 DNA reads TGCGCCAGCAGCTTGGCGGCGGCTAAGACGTACAATGAGCAGTTCTTC.